The 21 T cell receptor beta chains below were found in one sample sequenced in a study of CD8+CD57+ T cells in acquired aplastic anemia. Genomic DNA templated the TCR beta VDJ and CDR3 profiling. Using its own MiXCR run on the reads, TCRdb lists one record per CDR3 protein. Of more than 150,000 distinct CDR3 sequences in the sample, almost 50% were seen once. An expansion of CD8+CD57+ cells by flow cytometry had been shown in patients chosen for sequencing. The specimen sequenced was sorted CD4+, CD8+, or CD8+CD57+ T cells (not recorded which) from PBMCs. The receptors shown here come from a human donor with aplastic anemia.

The gene calls are TRBV29-1 and TRBJ2-5; 11 bases line up with TRBD1. Per germline, CDR1 SQVTM and CDR2 ANQGSEA. The CDR3 is 15 residues long. J gave up 5 bases and V 6 bases, and 11 bases lay outside the gene matches. The CDR3 loop is CSVRPGTGGLETQYF. CDR3 bases: TGCAGCGTAAGACCAGGGACAGGGGGGCTTGAGACCCAGTACTTC.

This clonotype has only one observation. A much larger clone sits a single nucleotide away, making a read error possible. The conserved final phenylalanine or tryptophan is absent from the CDR3, which likely points to a read error. The V and J genes are TRBV7-2 and TRBJ1-5; D remains ambiguous. The germline gives CDR1 SGHTA, CDR2 FQGNSA. The CDR3 covers 15 residues. The CDR3 loop reads CAGSPHSGGYQPQHL. The CDR3 DNA is TGTGCCGGCAGCCCACATTCAGGAGGTTATCAGCCCCAGCATCTT.

The chain recombines TRBV25-1 with TRBJ2-1; the D is unclear. Germline V gene lookup returns CDR1 MGHDK and CDR2 SYGVNS. CDR3 length: 15 residues. Trimming pared 3 bases from V and 4 bases from J, leaving 13 bases between. In DNA form, the CDR3 reads TGTGCCAGCAGTGACTCAGAAGGCAGATACAATGAGCAGTTCTTC. Residues: CASSDSEGRYNEQFF.

This rearrangement joins TRBV20-1 to TRBJ2-5, with D perhaps TRBD2 (5 bases). This CDR3 region has 15 residues. With 2 bases removed from V and 2 bases from J, the gap between germline ends came to 15 bases. CDR1 is DFQATT, CDR2 SNEGSKA, per germline (reference sequence). CDR3 region: CSARTVSGLQETQYF. The CDR3 bases are TGCAGTGCTAGAACAGTCTCTGGACTTCAAGAGACCCAGTACTTC.

This clonotype was counted many times. The chain employs TRBV20-1 and TRBJ2-1; either TRBD1 or TRBD2 may supply D (6 bases each). In germline, CDR1 is DFQATT, CDR2 SNEGSKA (reference sequence). The V end lost 1 base, the J end lost 10 bases, and 23 bases lay between the germline ends. The CDR3 is made up of 16 amino acids. This CDR3 is CSARALERGPFREQFF. CDR3 DNA sequence: TGCAGTGCTAGAGCCCTCGAACGGGGGCCTTTTAGGGAGCAGTTCTTC.

The V gene is TRBV7-8, the J gene TRBJ1-2; tentative D call: TRBD1 (6 bases). This CDR3 spans 13 amino acids. Germline-derived CDR1 and CDR2 are SGHVS and FQNEAQ. Trimming pared 2 bases from V and 8 bases from J, leaving 12 bases between. CDR3 amino acids: CASSLHRVDGYTF. The CDR3 DNA reads TGTGCCAGCAGCTTACACAGGGTGGACGGCTACACCTTC. The variable domain in full, completed from reference TRBV7-8 and TRBJ1-2, reads GAGVSQSPRYKVAKRGQDVALRCDPISGHVSLFWYQQALGQGPEFLTYFQNEAQLDKSGLPSDRFFAERPEGSVSTLKIQRTQQEDSAVYLCASSLHRVDGYTFGSGTRLTVV.

The CDR3 reads CASRPSGTSGRASEQYF. The CDR3 nucleotides read TGTGCCAGTAGGCCCTCCGGGACTAGCGGGAGGGCCTCCGAGCAGTACTTC. The rearrangement joins TRBV19 to TRBJ2-7, with 16 bases fitting TRBD2. Losses at the gene ends were 6 bases for V and 6 bases for J; bases not matched to a gene: 11. CDR1 is LNHDA, CDR2 SQIVND, per germline (reference sequence). This CDR3 region has 17 residues. Full variable domain (rest looked up from reference TRBV19 and TRBJ2-7): DGGITQSPKYLFRKEGQNVTLSCEQNLNHDAMYWYRQDPGQGLRLIYYSQIVNDFQKGDIAEGYSVSREKKESFPLTVTSAQKNPTAFYLCASRPSGTSGRASEQYFGPGTRLTVT.

The table lists this clonotype with many counts. This sequence joins TRBV6-1 and TRBJ1-5; 7 bases fit TRBD1. CDR3 length: 15 residues. The V gene end was trimmed by 5 bases and the J gene end by 6 bases; junction bases not matched to a gene: 10. Germline CDR1 MNHNS, CDR2 SASEGT. CDR3 amino acids: CASSPSRQGGQPQHF. CDR3 sequence (DNA): TGTGCCAGCAGTCCATCCCGACAGGGCGGTCAGCCCCAGCATTTT.

This chain joins TRBV5-8 and TRBJ1-1; D uncertain. Germline CDR1 is SGHTS and CDR2 is YDEGEE. V lost 5 bases to trimming and J lost 0 bases, with 14 bases between them. The CDR3 runs to 15 residues. The DNA of the CDR3 is TGTGCCAGCAGTTTTTATAATCTCATGAACACTGAAGCTTTCTTT. It translates to CASSFYNLMNTEAFF.

The rearrangement links TRBV19 to TRBJ2-2; TRBD2 agrees at 7 bases. The germline V gene encodes CDR1 LNHDA and CDR2 SQIVND (reference sequence). Trimming took 1 base from V and 1 from J; bases not matched to a gene: 0. This CDR3 contains 15 residues. The CDR3 loop reads CASSIGGGNTGELFF. In DNA form, the CDR3 reads TGTGCCAGTAGTATAGGCGGGGGGAACACCGGGGAGCTGTTTTTT. The full variable domain, in which reference TRBV19 and TRBJ2-2 provide the parts outside the CDR3, is DGGITQSPKYLFRKEGQNVTLSCEQNLNHDAMYWYRQDPGQGLRLIYYSQIVNDFQKGDIAEGYSVSREKKESFPLTVTSAQKNPTAFYLCASSIGGGNTGELFFGEGSRLTVL.

The rearrangement joins TRBV19 to TRBJ1-3; D uncertain. Germline V CDR1 and CDR2: LNHDA, SQIVND (reference sequence). This CDR3 spans 10 amino acids. V lost 9 bases, J lost 6 bases, and 6 bases lay in between. The CDR3 nucleotides read TGTGCCAGGGTTAAAAACACCATATATTTT. It codes for CARVKNTIYF.

This clonotype was seen only a few times. The CDR3 DNA reads TGCAGCGGTAACAGTGGGGCGGTGGAGACCCAGTACTTC. It translates to CSGNSGAVETQYF. V is TRBV29-1 and J is TRBJ2-5; the D gene is possibly TRBD1 (5 bases). This CDR3 comprises 13 residues. Germline lookup yields CDR1 SQVTM and CDR2 ANQGSEA. Trimming took off 7 bases at V and 5 bases at J, with 17 bases between the two ends.

This chain connects TRBV29-1 to TRBJ2-1, with 12 bases fitting TRBD1. J gave up 7 bases and V 6 bases, and 10 bases lay outside the gene matches. The CDR3 totals 15 residues. Germline CDR1 SQVTM, CDR2 ANQGSEA. The CDR3: CSVRWGQGARNEQFF. In DNA, the CDR3 is TGCAGCGTCAGGTGGGGACAGGGGGCGCGAAATGAGCAGTTCTTC.

The table lists this clonotype with many counts. The chain is built from TRBV7-9 and TRBJ2-2; TRBD1 is a possible D gene (6 bases). Germline CDR1 and CDR2: SEHNR and FQNEAQ (reference sequence). This CDR3 is 13 amino acids long. V lost 5 bases, J lost 5 bases, and 9 bases lay in between. The CDR3 region is CASSVGGTGELFF. The CDR3 nucleotides are TGTGCCAGCAGCGTAGGGGGTACCGGGGAGCTGTTTTTT.

This chain connects TRBV4-1 to TRBJ1-6; TRBD1 aligns across 7 bases. The ends lost 4 bases at V and 3 bases at J; junction bases unmatched: 6. CDR1 MGHRA and CDR2 YSYEKL come from the germline V gene. This CDR3 spans 16 amino acids. The CDR3 loop reads CASSLLPGGYNSPLHF. The CDR3 region has the DNA TGCGCCAGCAGCCTCCTTCCAGGGGGCTATAATTCACCCCTCCACTTT.

The CDR3 sequence: CASSISGGSNYGYTF. The CDR3 nucleotides read TGTGCCAGTAGTATCTCAGGGGGATCTAACTATGGCTACACCTTC. The chain has TRBV7-8 and TRBJ1-2, with TRBD1 matching 7 bases. From germline, CDR1 is SGHVS and CDR2 FQNEAQ. There are 15 residues in the CDR3. With V trimmed by 9 bases and J by 0 bases, 10 bases remained unmatched.

This clonotype was counted at least ten times. The chain has TRBV19 and TRBJ2-3, with 9 bases identical to TRBD2. CDR3 size: 15 residues. V lost 6 bases and J lost 4; bases outside the gene matches: 8. The germline CDR1 and CDR2 sequences are LNHDA and SQIVND (reference sequence). This CDR3 is CASRTLAGNADTQYF. In DNA, the CDR3 is TGTGCCAGTAGAACTCTAGCGGGGAACGCAGATACGCAGTATTTT.

This clonotype has ten or more counts. The DNA is omitted, as the CDR3 cannot be located on it reliably, and the CDR3 follows TCRdb's listing. J is TRBJ1-1 and V is TRBV19; the D segment call TRBD1 is taken from the table without a DNA check. The CDR3 adds up to 14 amino acids, both ends counted. From germline, CDR1 is LNHDA and CDR2 SQIVND (reference sequence). CDR3 residues: CASTSDRRNTEAFF.

This chain joins TRBV7-9 and TRBJ2-2; tentative D call: TRBD1 (5 bases). V was shortened by 1 base and J by 10 bases, with 7 bases between the two germline ends. Germline CDR1 is SEHNR and CDR2 is FQNEAQ (reference sequence). This CDR3 region has 12 residues. This CDR3 reads CASSLVRVELFF. In DNA form, the CDR3 reads TGTGCCAGCAGCTTAGTCAGGGTGGAGCTGTTTTTT.

This clonotype was found many times. This sequence joins TRBV7-8 and TRBJ2-7; D not resolved. The germline V gene encodes CDR1 SGHVS and CDR2 FQNEAQ. The CDR3 covers 12 residues. V was pared by 5 bases and J by 2 bases, with 7 bases between. The CDR3 sequence is CASSPHAYEQYF. The CDR3 DNA reads TGTGCCAGCAGCCCTCACGCCTACGAGCAGTACTTC. The full variable domain, its missing parts supplied by reference TRBV7-8 and TRBJ2-7, is GAGVSQSPRYKVAKRGQDVALRCDPISGHVSLFWYQQALGQGPEFLTYFQNEAQLDKSGLPSDRFFAERPEGSVSTLKIQRTQQEDSAVYLCASSPHAYEQYFGPGTRLTVT.

This clonotype was recorded at least ten times. The chain carries TRBV7-3 and TRBJ2-2; D may be TRBD2 (6 bases). Trimming left V 6 bases short and J 4 bases short, with 12 bases between. Germline CDR1 and CDR2: SGHTA and FQGTGA. The length of the CDR3 is 14 residues. The CDR3 loop reads CASRSEGSTGELFF. DNA for the CDR3: TGTGCCAGCAGGTCGGAGGGATCCACCGGGGAGCTGTTTTTT.